Each of the 31 T cell receptor beta chains below was sequenced from the same sample in a study of T cells after yellow fever vaccination. Each CDR3 protein is one row after TCRdb ran MiXCR on the 5' RACE reads. The sample records some 320,000 distinct CDR3 sequences, around 4.4% being singletons. Material: PBMCs, obtained 15 days after the yellow fever booster vaccination. These receptors all come from a young man who received the YFV17D yellow fever vaccine.

The rearrangement uses TRBV4-1 and TRBJ1-2; TRBD1 aligns across 7 bases. Trimming cost V 5 bases and J 8 bases; bases outside gene matches: 14. This CDR3 spans 15 amino acids. Germline CDR1 and CDR2: MGHRA and YSYEKL. The CDR3: CASSTMTGTARGYTF. CDR3 DNA sequence: TGCGCCAGCAGCACAATGACAGGGACAGCAAGGGGCTACACCTTC.

This clonotype was seen only a few times. The chain is built from TRBV14 and TRBJ2-2, with 9 bases matching TRBD1. CDR1 and CDR2 (germline): SGHDN, FVKESK. The length of the CDR3 is 15 residues. Trimming took 8 bases from V and 1 from J; bases not matched to a gene: 5. This CDR3 reads CASRNRGLNTGELFF. In nucleotides, the CDR3 is TGTGCCAGCCGGAACAGGGGGCTGAACACCGGGGAGCTGTTTTTT.

This clonotype was observed many times. J is TRBJ2-7 and V is TRBV4-2; 7 bases are shared with TRBD2. The CDR3 is made up of 17 amino acids. V lost 2 bases and J lost 0; bases outside the gene matches: 10. Germline V lookup: CDR1 LGHNA, CDR2 YNFKEQ. In DNA, the CDR3 is TGTGCCAGCAGCCAACCCCGAGGCGGCGGGAGCTCCTACGAGCAGTACTTC. Translation gives CASSQPRGGGSSYEQYF.

This clonotype showed up many times. The CDR3 DNA follows: TGTGCCAGCAGCCAAGATTTCGGGCGAGATACGCAGTATTTT. Amino acids: CASSQDFGRDTQYF. The chain employs TRBV4-2 and TRBJ2-3; D uncertain. CDR1 and CDR2 from the germline V gene are LGHNA and YNFKEQ. The length of the CDR3 is 14 residues. The V gene lost 0 bases and the J gene lost 5 bases, with 9 bases spanning the gap.

This clonotype was detected only a few times. The rearrangement uses TRBV7-3 and TRBJ2-3; 9 bases are a match to TRBD2. The CDR3 totals 15 residues. CDR1 and CDR2 from the germline V gene are SGHTA and FQGTGA. V trimming: 5 bases; J trimming: 2 bases; junction bases outside the gene matches: 5. CDR3 region: CASSERGANTDTQYF. Written as DNA, the CDR3 is TGTGCCAGCAGCGAGCGGGGGGCAAACACAGATACGCAGTATTTT. Combining the CDR3 with reference TRBV7-3 and TRBJ2-3 gives the whole variable domain GAGVSQTPSNKVTEKGKYVELRCDPISGHTALYWYRQSLGQGPEFLIYFQGTGAADDSGLPNDRFFAVRPEGSVSTLKIQRTERGDSAVYLCASSERGANTDTQYFGPGTRLTVL.

This clonotype was observed a handful of times. The chain links TRBV4-1 to TRBJ2-5, with TRBD2 matching over 7 bases. V dropped 4 bases and J dropped 3; count of bases not matched to a gene: 11. CDR1 is MGHRA, CDR2 YSYEKL, per germline. This CDR3 contains 16 residues. The CDR3 reads CASSPSPGGKKETQYF. As DNA, the CDR3 is TGCGCCAGCAGCCCCTCCCCGGGAGGAAAAAAAGAGACCCAGTACTTC.

This clonotype has just a few counts. The V and J genes are TRBV20-1 and TRBJ2-1; no clear D gene. This CDR3 spans 12 amino acids. The germline V gene has CDR1 DFQATT and CDR2 SNEGSKA (reference sequence). The V and J ends lost 5 bases and 4 bases respectively, with 9 bases between them. The DNA for the CDR3 is TGCAGTGCTCCCACACGGTACAATGAGCAGTTCTTC. It is translated as CSAPTRYNEQFF.

This chain uses TRBV14 with TRBJ2-3; D is uncertain. There are 13 residues in the CDR3. The ends were cut back, 5 bases at V and 2 bases at J, with 8 bases in the middle. Germline V gene lookup returns CDR1 SGHDN and CDR2 FVKESK. The CDR3 loop is CASSSDPTDTQYF. CDR3 coding DNA: TGTGCCAGCAGCTCAGACCCCACAGATACGCAGTATTTT.

This clonotype was seen many times. V usage is TRBV9 and J usage is TRBJ2-7; D is perhaps TRBD1 (5 bases). Trimming removed 1 base from V and 2 bases from J, with 10 bases in between. The CDR3 runs to 14 residues. Germline CDR1 SGDLS, CDR2 YYNGEE. CDR3 amino acids: CASSVQGVPYEQYF. The CDR3 region has the DNA TGTGCCAGCAGCGTACAGGGTGTTCCCTACGAGCAGTACTTC. The whole variable domain, remainder taken from reference TRBV9 and TRBJ2-7, is DSGVTQTPKHLITATGQRVTLRCSPRSGDLSVYWYQQSLDQGLQFLIQYYNGEERAKGNILERFSAQQFPDLHSELNLSSLELGDSALYFCASSVQGVPYEQYFGPGTRLTVT.

The sample holds many counts of this clonotype. The CDR3 here is CASSPRGTRIYNEQFF. CDR3 nucleotides: TGTGCCAGCTCACCTCGGGGGACCCGTATCTACAATGAGCAGTTCTTC. The chain joins TRBV18 to TRBJ2-1; tentatively, D is TRBD2 (6 bases). V was cut by 3 bases and J by 3 bases, with 15 bases left in between. Germline CDR1 KGHSH, CDR2 LQKENI. This CDR3 comprises 16 residues.

This clonotype was counted at least ten times. At one boundary the junction diverges from the germline segment, which might be a read error. This sequence joins TRBV12-3 or TRBV12-4 and TRBJ2-7, with 11 bases that match TRBD1. CDR3 size: 13 residues. DNA of the CDR3: TGTGCCAGCACCGATCGTAGGACAGGGGGCCAGATCTTC. Translating gives CASTDRRTGGQIF.

Many counts were recorded for this clonotype. The chain uses TRBV7-6 and TRBJ2-7; D is unresolved. Trimming took 6 bases from V and 6 from J, leaving 9 bases between them. In germline, CDR1 is SGHVS, CDR2 FNYEAQ. The CDR3 sequence is 11 residues long. The CDR3 region is CASSFLGEQYF. DNA of the CDR3: TGTGCCAGCAGTTTTCTAGGCGAGCAGTACTTC. Filled out from reference TRBV7-6 and TRBJ2-7, the complete variable domain reads GAGVSQSPRYKVTKRGQDVALRCDPISGHVSLYWYRQALGQGPEFLTYFNYEAQQDKSGLPNDRFSAERPEGSISTLTIQRTEQRDSAMYRCASSFLGEQYFGPGTRLTVT.

The chain couples TRBV20-1 to TRBJ2-7; D gene unclear. The V end was cut by 2 bases, the J end by 0 bases, with 11 bases between. The CDR3 is made up of 14 amino acids. The germline V gene encodes CDR1 DFQATT and CDR2 SNEGSKA (reference sequence). CDR3 amino acids: CSARSRISSYEQYV. In nucleotides, the CDR3 is TGCAGTGCTAGATCTAGGATTTCCTCCTACGAGCAGTACGTC.

This clonotype has just a few counts. This chain links TRBV12-3 or TRBV12-4 with TRBJ2-3; D tentatively reads TRBD1 or TRBD2 (6 bases each). With 2 bases removed from V and 3 bases from J, the gap between germline ends came to 12 bases. The CDR3 totals 15 residues. CDR3 sequence: CASSLWGAPTDTQYF. Here the CDR3 DNA reads TGTGCCAGCAGTTTATGGGGGGCGCCAACAGATACGCAGTATTTT.

In its sample, this clonotype was seen many times. This chain connects TRBV15 to TRBJ2-5; D gene ambiguous. Trimming pared 1 base from V and 1 base from J, leaving 7 bases between. The germline CDR1 and CDR2 sequences are LNHNV and YYDKDF (reference sequence). The CDR3 totals 14 residues. The CDR3 sequence is CATSRVQTQETQYF. The CDR3 DNA reads as TGTGCCACCAGCAGAGTACAGACCCAAGAGACCCAGTACTTC.

This clonotype was seen a few times. The genes are TRBV5-1 and TRBJ2-5, with TRBD1 matching 9 bases. V lost 3 bases and J lost 5; bases outside the gene matches: 8. Germline V CDR1 and CDR2: SGHRS, YFSETQ. The CDR3 is 15 residues long. Written as DNA, the CDR3 is TGCGCCAGCAGCTGGCGGACAGGGGTTGGGGAGACCCAGTACTTC. It codes for CASSWRTGVGETQYF.

This clonotype has ten or more counts. The chain carries TRBV7-9 and TRBJ2-4, with D perhaps matching TRBD1 (6 bases). Germline V CDR1 and CDR2: SEHNR, FQNEAQ (reference sequence). The CDR3 covers 15 residues. Deletions cut 3 bases from V and 1 base from J, with 10 bases between. The CDR3 protein is CASSFEGEAKNIQYF. Here the CDR3 DNA reads TGTGCCAGCAGCTTCGAGGGGGAGGCCAAAAACATTCAGTACTTC.

The rearrangement links TRBV16 to TRBJ2-1, with D possibly being TRBD1 (5 bases). V was cut by 4 bases and J by 10 bases, with 14 bases left in between. Germline V gives CDR1 KGHSY, CDR2 FQNENV. This CDR3 has 13 residues. The CDR3 nucleotides are TGTGCCAGCAGCCCATATAGGGGTGACGAGCAGTTCTTC. The encoded protein is CASSPYRGDEQFF.

This clonotype was observed a few times. The chain joins TRBV9 to TRBJ1-2, with a tentative D call TRBD1 (6 bases). Germline V gives CDR1 SGDLS, CDR2 YYNGEE. The CDR3 loop spans 12 amino acids. Trimming removed 4 bases at V and 9 bases at J, with 13 bases between. This chain's CDR3 is CASSLRTDSYTF. The CDR3 DNA follows: TGTGCCAGCAGCTTAAGGACAGACAGCTACACCTTC.

This clonotype was seen more than once but under ten times. V usage is TRBV14 and J usage is TRBJ1-1; D is perhaps TRBD1 (5 bases). This CDR3 spans 14 amino acids. The V gene lost 4 bases and the J gene lost 10 bases, with 19 bases spanning the gap. Germline lookup yields CDR1 SGHDN and CDR2 FVKESK. The CDR3 loop reads CASSLGHLALIAFF. DNA of the CDR3: TGTGCCAGCAGCCTCGGACATCTTGCCCTGATAGCTTTCTTT.

This clonotype came up many times. The J gene is TRBJ2-1, the V gene TRBV7-3; the D gene is possibly TRBD2 (6 bases). Trimming pared 5 bases from V and 0 bases from J, leaving 14 bases between. The CDR3 is 16 amino acids. Germline V lookup: CDR1 SGHTA, CDR2 FQGTGA. CDR3 sequence reads: CASSRVRGSSYNEQFF. The CDR3 DNA sequence: TGTGCCAGCAGCCGCGTTCGGGGGAGCTCCTACAATGAGCAGTTCTTC. Full variable domain (remainder filled in from reference TRBV7-3 and TRBJ2-1): GAGVSQTPSNKVTEKGKYVELRCDPISGHTALYWYRQSLGQGPEFLIYFQGTGAADDSGLPNDRFFAVRPEGSVSTLKIQRTERGDSAVYLCASSRVRGSSYNEQFFGPGTRLTVL.

This clonotype was detected ten times or more. The V and J genes are TRBV7-2 and TRBJ2-5; D not resolved. This CDR3 has 11 amino acids. Trimming took off 5 bases at V and 10 bases at J, with 11 bases between the two ends. Germline V gene data show CDR1 as SGHTA and CDR2 as FQGNSA. This chain's CDR3 is CASSPRSDQYF. The DNA for the CDR3 is TGTGCCAGCAGCCCGAGGTCGGACCAGTACTTC.

This clonotype showed up just a few times. V is TRBV24-1 and J is TRBJ2-1; weak D call: TRBD2 (6 bases). Germline V gene sequence: CDR1 KGHDR, CDR2 SFDVKD. V lost 0 bases, J lost 6 bases, and 8 bases lay in between. The length of the CDR3 is 14 residues. The CDR3 protein is CATSDLGGTNEQFF. In DNA form, the CDR3 reads TGTGCCACCAGTGATTTGGGAGGGACCAATGAGCAGTTCTTC.

This clonotype was recorded at least ten times. The chain carries TRBV5-1 and TRBJ2-1, with 9 bases matching TRBD2. The V and J ends lost 4 bases and 8 bases, in that order; junction bases with no gene match: 10. The CDR3 is made up of 15 amino acids. In germline, CDR1 is SGHRS, CDR2 YFSETQ. The chain's CDR3 is CASSRQGGGADEQFF. CDR3 nucleotides: TGCGCCAGCAGCCGTCAGGGCGGGGGGGCCGATGAGCAGTTCTTC. Looking up the rest from reference TRBV5-1 and TRBJ2-1 gives the full variable domain: KAGVTQTPRYLIKTRGQQVTLSCSPISGHRSVSWYQQTPGQGLQFLFEYFSETQRNKGNFPGRFSGRQFSNSRSEMNVSTLELGDSALYLCASSRQGGGADEQFFGPGTRLTVL.

This clonotype was observed at least ten times. This chain uses TRBV6-2 or TRBV6-3 with TRBJ1-1; TRBD1 is a possible D gene (5 bases). Germline V gene lookup returns CDR1 MNHEY and CDR2 SVGEGT. V lost 2 bases and J lost 5, with 21 bases in between. This CDR3 region has 17 residues. CDR3 bases: TGTGCCAGCAGTTACCCCCGTGGGGCAGGTAAGGCGACTGAAGCTTTCTTT. This sequence encodes CASSYPRGAGKATEAFF.

This clonotype was detected only a few times. The chain combines TRBV3-1 with TRBJ1-4; D is unclear. V dropped 1 base and J dropped 5 bases, with 8 bases sitting between them. The germline V gene has CDR1 LGHDT and CDR2 YNNKEL (reference sequence). The CDR3 has 14 amino acids. The CDR3 coding sequence is TGTGCCAGCAGCCAAGGACTGAAGAATGAAAAACTGTTTTTT. Its translation: CASSQGLKNEKLFF.

Many counts were recorded for this clonotype. The chain recombines TRBV9 with TRBJ1-6; 8 nucleotides agree with TRBD1. From germline, CDR1 is SGDLS and CDR2 YYNGEE. V gave up 3 bases and J gave up 7 bases; unmatched junction bases: 0. The CDR3 has 13 amino acids. This CDR3 reads CASSGQGNSPLHF. As DNA, the CDR3 is TGTGCCAGCAGCGGACAGGGGAATTCACCCCTCCACTTT.

The table lists this clonotype with many counts. This sequence joins TRBV5-1 and TRBJ2-1; D gene uncertain. The CDR3 has 11 amino acids. V lost 1 base to trimming and J lost 8 bases, with 4 bases between them. Germline CDR1 SGHRS, CDR2 YFSETQ. The CDR3 DNA follows: TGCGCCAGCAGCTTGCGCCATGAGCAGTTCTTC. It encodes CASSLRHEQFF.

In this sample, this clonotype turned up many times. The chain has TRBV12-3 or TRBV12-4 and TRBJ2-4; D call uncertain. There are 14 residues in the CDR3. Trimming left V 11 bases short and J 1 base short, with 15 bases between. The CDR3 sequence is CASSGPLAKNIQYF. The CDR3, as DNA: TGTGCCTCCTCCGGGCCCCTGGCCAAAAACATTCAGTACTTC.

This clonotype has more than one count but fewer than ten. The chain carries TRBV7-2 and TRBJ2-7, with D hard to call. The CDR3 runs to 14 residues. CDR1 is SGHTA and CDR2 is FQGNSA in the germline V gene. Deletions cut 1 base from V and 5 bases from J, with 12 bases between. CDR3 nucleotides: TGTGCCAGCAGCTTAGACGGCAGGAGTAACGAGCAGTACTTC. It codes for CASSLDGRSNEQYF.

This clonotype was seen ten or more times. The genes are TRBV4-2 and TRBJ1-3, with TRBD1 matching 8 bases. CDR3 length: 16 amino acids. The germline V gene encodes CDR1 LGHNA and CDR2 YNFKEQ. V trimming: 2 bases; J trimming: 4 bases; junction bases outside the gene matches: 7. As DNA, the CDR3 is TGTGCCAGCAGCCAATCCCCCGGACAGGGAGGAAACACCATATATTTT. Translating it yields CASSQSPGQGGNTIYF.